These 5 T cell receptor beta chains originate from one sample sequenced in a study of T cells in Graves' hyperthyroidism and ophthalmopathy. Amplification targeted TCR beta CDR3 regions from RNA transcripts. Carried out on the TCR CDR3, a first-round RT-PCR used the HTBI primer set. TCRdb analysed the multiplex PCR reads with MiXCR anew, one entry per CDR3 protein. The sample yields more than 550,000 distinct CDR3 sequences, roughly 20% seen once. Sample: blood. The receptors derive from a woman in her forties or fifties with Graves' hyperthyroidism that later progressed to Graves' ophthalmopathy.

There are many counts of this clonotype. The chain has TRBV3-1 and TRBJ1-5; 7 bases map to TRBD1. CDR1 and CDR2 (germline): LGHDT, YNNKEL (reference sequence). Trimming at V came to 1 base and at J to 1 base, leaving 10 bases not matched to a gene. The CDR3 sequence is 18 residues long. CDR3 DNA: TGTGCCAGCAGCCAAGGAACTCAGGGGGGGGTAAGCAATCAGCCCCAGCATTTT. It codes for CASSQGTQGGVSNQPQHF.

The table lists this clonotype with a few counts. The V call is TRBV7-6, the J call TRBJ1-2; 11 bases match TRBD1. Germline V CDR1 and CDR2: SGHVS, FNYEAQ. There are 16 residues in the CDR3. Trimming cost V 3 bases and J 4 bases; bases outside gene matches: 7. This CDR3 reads CASSLGTGTGGYGYTF. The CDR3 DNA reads TGTGCCAGCAGCTTGGGAACCGGGACAGGGGGCTATGGCTACACCTTC.

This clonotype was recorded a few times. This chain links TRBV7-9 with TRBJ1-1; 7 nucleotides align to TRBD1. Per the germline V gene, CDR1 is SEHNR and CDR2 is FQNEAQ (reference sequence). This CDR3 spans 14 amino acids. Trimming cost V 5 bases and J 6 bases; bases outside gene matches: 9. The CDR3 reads CASSRSTGLAEAFF. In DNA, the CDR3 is TGTGCCAGCAGCCGTTCGACAGGGCTGGCTGAAGCTTTCTTT.

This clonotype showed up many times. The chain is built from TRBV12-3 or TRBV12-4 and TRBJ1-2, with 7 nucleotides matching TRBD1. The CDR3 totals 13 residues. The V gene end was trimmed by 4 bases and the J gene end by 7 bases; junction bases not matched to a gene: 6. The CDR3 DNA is TGTGCCAGCAGTTCCCAGGGGGTTGGTGGCTACACCTTC. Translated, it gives CASSSQGVGGYTF.

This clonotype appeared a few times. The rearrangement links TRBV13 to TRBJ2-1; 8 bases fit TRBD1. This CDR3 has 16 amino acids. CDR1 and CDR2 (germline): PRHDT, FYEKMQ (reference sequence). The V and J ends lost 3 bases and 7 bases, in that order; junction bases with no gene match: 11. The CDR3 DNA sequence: TGTGCCAGCAGCTTGGTCTCGGACAGGGTTGTTAATGAGCAGTTCTTC. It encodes CASSLVSDRVVNEQFF.